The entry below describes one TCR beta chain. The record originates from a study of sequential checkpoint blockade in melanoma. About the study: Randomization was 1:1 between first-line nivolumab→ipilimumab and ipilimumab→nivolumab. After both sequences, patients received maintenance nivolumab.

Treatment: randomized to nivolumab then ipilimumab (arm A) or the reverse (arm B). Patients had received no earlier DNA-damaging chemotherapy. Sorted cells were live CD3+CD8+, lacking CD19 and CD56, from PBMCs. With 3 bases clipped from V and 4 bases from J, the junction kept 9 bases outside the gene matches. Germline lookup yields CDR1 LGHNA and CDR2 YNFKEQ. This CDR3 has 16 amino acids. Using immunoSEQ multiplex PCR, the repertoire was profiled, and TCRdb retains in-frame clones only, with some absent. The sample includes roughly 23,000 clones, around 70% of them seen just once. The clonotype originates from a human donor with melanoma. Sequencing was performed on CD8+ T cells sorted from blood (inferred from file names), taken from a patient given nivolumab and ipilimumab in sequence. This chain connects TRBV4-2 to TRBJ2-1; 7 bases agree with TRBD2. The CDR3 is CASSQPGRGDYNEQFF. The DNA of the CDR3 is TGTGCCAGCAGCCAGCCCGGACGGGGGGATTACAATGAGCAGTTCTTC.